The clone carrying this TCR beta chain was counted once. The same CDR3 arises from other DNA sequences in this sample as well. Assay used: immunoSEQ multiplex PCR; TCRdb lists only in-frame clones, some missing. Among around 29,000 clones listed, roughly nine tenths were seen once. The germline gives CDR1 LGHNA, CDR2 YNFKEQ. V lost 4 bases and J lost 3; bases outside the gene matches: 10. The CDR3 sequence is 17 residues long. The sample belongs to a study of T cell changes during pregnancy in multiple sclerosis. This TCR derives from a female donor with multiple sclerosis, enrolled in a pregnancy study. The genes are TRBV4-2 and TRBJ2-5, with 11 nucleotides matching TRBD1. The sequences come from CD4+ T cells from peripheral blood mononuclear cells, collected in the first trimester of pregnancy. CDR3 nucleotides: TGTGCCAGCAGCCGTATGGGACAGGGGGACCATAAAGAGACCCAGTACTTC. This encodes CASSRMGQGDHKETQYF.